This T cell receptor beta chain is drawn from a study of blood T cell repertoires in COVID-19. V lost 3 bases and J lost 9; bases outside the gene matches: 6. Germline V lookup: CDR1 GTSNPN, CDR2 SVGIG (reference sequence). The CDR3 length is 12 residues. Participants spanned ages about 18 to 90 years and resided in around 25 US areas. In assigning cohorts, the study relied on participant-reported clinical history. Here immunoSEQ multiplex PCR was the method, and the copy in TCRdb shows in-frame clones only, minus some. The sample has 200,000 to 250,000 clones, over 75% seen once; the top ten hold around 4.7%.

Sequencing was performed on PBMCs or T cells enriched from blood (not recorded which). The chain has TRBV30 and TRBJ1-1, with 8 bases aligning to TRBD1. This TCR came from a man aged 25-45 years with acute COVID-19. The CDR3 here is CAWRERTGKAFF. CDR3 in DNA: TGTGCCTGGAGGGAAAGGACAGGGAAAGCTTTCTTT. The whole variable domain, filled in from reference TRBV30 and TRBJ1-1, reads SQTIHQWPATLVQPVGSPLSLECTVEGTSNPNLYWYRQAAGRGLQLLFYSVGIGQISSEVPQNLSASRPQDRQFILSSKKLLLSDSGFYLCAWRERTGKAFFGQGTRLTVV.